This T cell receptor beta chain was observed in a study of blood T cell repertoires in COVID-19. Germline V gene sequence: CDR1 SGHDT, CDR2 YYEEEE. CDR3 length: 15 amino acids. The V segment lost 4 bases and the J segment 5 bases; nucleotides outside the gene matches: 9. Only in-frame clones appear in the TCRdb table, and some are missing; sequencing was by immunoSEQ multiplex PCR. The sample includes 250,000 to 350,000 clones, 85% to 90% of them seen just once. The sample taken for sequencing was peripheral blood. The clonotype was recovered from a woman aged 50 to 60 with COVID-19, enrolled during active disease. This rearrangement joins TRBV5-6 to TRBJ2-7; 10 bases agree with TRBD1. CDR3: CASSQNAGQGNEQYF. The DNA for the CDR3 is TGTGCCAGCAGCCAAAACGCGGGACAGGGGAACGAGCAGTACTTC.